These 30 T cell receptor beta chains came from one sample sequenced in a study of cytomegalovirus exposure and HLA in healthy donors. Both 60 Vbeta primers and 13 Jbeta primers went into the PCR. Clones were read by immunoSEQ multiplex PCR, and TCRdb kept only the in-frame ones, dropping some. The sample consists of approximately 170,000 clones, roughly 79% of them appearing once. The sample taken for sequencing was PBMCs. Every receptor here comes from a man aged 18-30 years in good health and CMV-seropositive.

The CDR3 nucleotides are TGTGCCAGCACTTCCTACGGGTCGGGTTTCGAGCAGTACTTC. Encoded protein: CASTSYGSGFEQYF. The chain couples TRBV27 to TRBJ2-7, with unresolved D. This CDR3 comprises 14 residues. Trimming stripped 7 bases from V and 6 bases from J, with 19 bases between. The V gene's germline CDR1 is MNHEY and CDR2 SMNVEV (reference sequence).

The chain recombines TRBV2 with TRBJ1-5; D call uncertain. The length of the CDR3 is 14 residues. CDR1 and CDR2 from the germline V gene are SNHLY and FYNNEI. The V gene lost 7 bases and the J gene lost 7 bases, with 17 bases spanning the gap. The CDR3, as DNA: TGTGCCAGCAACATAGAGGAGGGAAAACAGCCCCAGCATTTT. This sequence encodes CASNIEEGKQPQHF.

This chain links TRBV6-5 with TRBJ2-7; D ambiguous. CDR3 length: 15 amino acids. The germline V gene has CDR1 MNHEY and CDR2 SVGAGI. V was pared by 0 bases and J by 0 bases, with 9 bases between. CDR3 loop: CASSYSVVSSYEQYF. The CDR3, as DNA: TGTGCCAGCAGTTACTCAGTAGTGTCCTCCTACGAGCAGTACTTC.

The chain recombines TRBV9 with TRBJ2-1; 10 positions match TRBD2. The CDR3 loop spans 15 amino acids. The germline gives CDR1 SGDLS, CDR2 YYNGEE. The trim removed 0 bases at V and 12 bases at J, leaving 9 bases unmatched. The CDR3 here is CASSVAVSGRAGQFF. DNA for the CDR3: TGTGCCAGCAGCGTAGCTGTCAGCGGGAGGGCAGGGCAGTTCTTC. Complete variable domain (other parts from reference TRBV9 and TRBJ2-1): DSGVTQTPKHLITATGQRVTLRCSPRSGDLSVYWYQQSLDQGLQFLIQYYNGEERAKGNILERFSAQQFPDLHSELNLSSLELGDSALYFCASSVAVSGRAGQFFGPGTRLTVL.

This sequence joins TRBV4-1 and TRBJ2-1; TRBD2 is a possible D gene (6 bases). Germline V lookup: CDR1 MGHRA, CDR2 YSYEKL. The CDR3 consists of 16 residues. With 3 bases removed from V and 5 bases from J, the gap between germline ends came to 17 bases. The DNA of the CDR3 is TGCGCCAGCAGCCATCCGGGAGATGGGTCTAACAATGAGCAGTTCTTC. This encodes CASSHPGDGSNNEQFF.

This chain links TRBV10-3 with TRBJ1-2, with a possible D match to TRBD1 (6 bases). The CDR3 spans 14 residues. V was trimmed by 3 bases and J by 6 bases, leaving 14 bases between them. Germline V gene sequence: CDR1 ENHRY, CDR2 SYGVKD. CDR3 nucleotides: TGTGCCATCAGTGAACCCGGGGGGCGTGATGGCTACACCTTC. Its translation: CAISEPGGRDGYTF.

The gene calls are TRBV16 and TRBJ2-6; D perhaps matches TRBD2 (5 bases). This CDR3 has 17 amino acids. The germline CDR1 and CDR2 sequences are KGHSY and FQNENV. V dropped 3 bases and J dropped 1 base, with 13 bases sitting between them. The CDR3 protein is CASSHRGIMSGANVLTF. CDR3 nucleotide sequence: TGTGCCAGCAGCCACCGGGGTATAATGTCTGGGGCCAACGTCCTGACTTTC.

The J gene is TRBJ1-4, the V gene TRBV10-1; D remains ambiguous. CDR3 length equals 14 residues. The germline V gene has CDR1 WNHNN and CDR2 SYGVQD (reference sequence). V was cut by 0 bases and J by 5 bases, with 7 bases left in between. The CDR3 sequence is CASSESYGNEKLFF. CDR3 in DNA: TGCGCCAGCAGTGAGTCTTACGGGAATGAAAAACTGTTTTTT.

A single count supports this clone. The rearrangement links TRBV4-1 to TRBJ1-4; D is unresolved. CDR3 size: 16 residues. V lost 0 bases and J 4 bases, leaving 12 bases between the germline ends. CDR1 is MGHRA, CDR2 YSYEKL, per germline. The CDR3, as DNA: TGCGCCAGCAGCCAAGATGGTACCAGGTTTAATGAAAAACTGTTTTTT. This sequence encodes CASSQDGTRFNEKLFF.

V gene TRBV9 combines with J gene TRBJ2-2, with a tentative D call TRBD2 (6 bases). V was shortened by 4 bases and J by 6 bases, with 7 bases between the two germline ends. The CDR3 consists of 12 residues. The germline V gene has CDR1 SGDLS and CDR2 YYNGEE. The CDR3 DNA reads as TGTGCCAGCAGCTCGGGGGCCGGGGAGCTGTTTTTT. This translates into CASSSGAGELFF.

This chain links TRBV4-1 with TRBJ2-4; 10 nucleotides align to TRBD1. From germline, CDR1 is MGHRA and CDR2 YSYEKL. This CDR3 is built from 16 residues. V trimming: 3 bases; J trimming: 0 bases; junction bases outside the gene matches: 2. CDR3 sequence: CASSQGTGVAKNIQYF. The CDR3 DNA reads as TGCGCCAGCAGCCAGGGGACAGGGGTAGCCAAAAACATTCAGTACTTC.

The chain carries TRBV29-1 and TRBJ2-1; 7 nucleotides line up with TRBD1. CDR1 SQVTM and CDR2 ANQGSEA come from the germline V gene. The CDR3 consists of 14 residues. J gave up 6 bases and V 4 bases, and 9 bases lay outside the gene matches. Written as DNA, the CDR3 is TGCAGCGTTGCACAGGGGCCCGGTGGCAATGAGCAGTTCTTC. Protein product: CSVAQGPGGNEQFF.

V and J are TRBV18 and TRBJ1-3; D remains ambiguous. Per germline, CDR1 KGHSH and CDR2 LQKENI. The CDR3 contains 16 residues. The germline V and J ends were trimmed by 3 bases and 2 bases, with 14 bases remaining between them. The CDR3 here is CASSPAVSVAGNTIYF. The CDR3 DNA is TGTGCCAGCTCACCGGCGGTCTCTGTAGCTGGAAACACCATATATTTT.

Only one count was recorded for this clone. The chain couples TRBV7-2 to TRBJ2-7, with 8 bases fitting TRBD2. Germline loops: CDR1 SGHTA, CDR2 FQGNSA. V trimming: 1 base; J trimming: 2 bases; junction bases outside the gene matches: 1. The CDR3 covers 14 residues. The CDR3 sequence is CASSLGGGPYEQYF. CDR3 DNA: TGTGCCAGCAGCTTAGGCGGGGGGCCCTACGAGCAGTACTTC.

The CDR3 sequence is CAWRAVGRSEKLFF. In DNA form, the CDR3 reads TGTGCCTGGCGGGCGGTAGGGAGATCCGAAAAACTGTTTTTT. The V call is TRBV30, the J call TRBJ1-4; D unresolved. Germline loops: CDR1 GTSNPN, CDR2 SVGIG (reference sequence). CDR3 size: 14 residues. Trimming cost V 5 bases and J 8 bases, with 18 bases left between them.

CDR3 region: CASSSEGRSYEQYF. The CDR3 DNA reads TGTGCCAGCAGCTCCGAGGGGAGGTCCTACGAGCAGTACTTC. This sequence joins TRBV11-2 and TRBJ2-7; possibly TRBD2 for D (6 bases). V was shortened by 4 bases and J by 1 base, with 11 bases between the two germline ends. Germline V lookup: CDR1 SGHAT, CDR2 FQNNGV. The CDR3 has 14 amino acids.

The V gene is TRBV4-1, the J gene TRBJ2-5, with D perhaps matching TRBD1 (6 bases). Germline values: CDR1 MGHRA, CDR2 YSYEKL. The CDR3 consists of 17 residues. Trimming left V 1 base short and J 1 base short, with 16 bases between. CDR3 amino acids: CASSQGHTGLVQETQYF. For the CDR3, the DNA is TGCGCCAGCAGCCAAGGACATACAGGGTTAGTCCAAGAGACCCAGTACTTC.

The V gene is TRBV28, the J gene TRBJ1-2, with a possible D match to TRBD1 (6 bases). Trimming pared 2 bases from V and 5 bases from J, leaving 12 bases between. CDR1 MDHEN and CDR2 SYDVKM come from the germline V gene. The CDR3 runs 14 residues. CDR3 amino acids: CASSLGRGGYGYTF. In DNA, the CDR3 is TGTGCCAGCAGTTTAGGAAGGGGGGGATATGGCTACACCTTC.

A remark on this clone: Other DNA sequences from this sample encode an identical CDR3 as well. The chain couples TRBV6-6 to TRBJ1-2, with D unclear. The CDR3 loop spans 15 amino acids. V lost 6 bases and J 1 base, leaving 15 bases between the germline ends. Germline V gene sequence: CDR1 MNHNY, CDR2 SVGAGI (reference sequence). Written as DNA, the CDR3 is TGTGCCAGCAGCTTTCCCCGACACTTTAACTATGGCTACACCTTC. Translation gives CASSFPRHFNYGYTF.

This rearrangement joins TRBV5-6 to TRBJ1-4, with a tentative D call TRBD1 (6 bases). The CDR3 contains 15 residues. Germline assignment: CDR1 SGHDT and CDR2 YYEEEE. V lost 2 bases to trimming and J lost 0 bases, with 8 bases between them. CDR3 nucleotides: TGTGCCAGCAGCTTTGCAGGGGCAACTAATGAAAAACTGTTTTTT. Protein product: CASSFAGATNEKLFF.

CDR3 in DNA: TGTGCCAGCAGTTACGCCCTTGGGGCGGGGGCCAGGGAGCAGTACTTC. Protein product: CASSYALGAGAREQYF. This chain connects TRBV6-7 to TRBJ2-7, with TRBD2 as a possible D gene (7 bases). TRBV6-7 is designated an ORF whose function remains uncertain. Trimming shortened V by 2 bases and J by 7 bases, and 21 bases separated the two germline ends. The length of the CDR3 is 16 residues.

The sample holds one count of this clone. The chain carries TRBV7-2 and TRBJ2-1; 13 bases are shared with TRBD2. The V gene's germline CDR1 is SGHTA and CDR2 FQGNSA. Trimming removed 3 bases from V and 8 bases from J; junction bases left unmatched: 4. CDR3 length equals 15 residues. The CDR3, as DNA: TGTGCCAGCAGCTTGAGGACTAGCGGGAGTCATGAGCAGTTCTTC. This encodes CASSLRTSGSHEQFF.

This clone was seen a few times. This chain links TRBV6-1 with TRBJ1-2, with 9 bases fitting TRBD1. The CDR3 length is 17 residues. The germline gives CDR1 MNHNS, CDR2 SASEGT. V dropped 3 bases and J dropped 0; count of bases not matched to a gene: 8. As DNA, the CDR3 is TGTGCCAGCAGTGATTACGGGACAGGGCTTTCTAACTATGGCTACACCTTC. Encoded protein: CASSDYGTGLSNYGYTF.

The table lists this clone with a few counts. The chain carries TRBV4-1 and TRBJ2-7; D is undetermined. Germline CDR1 and CDR2: MGHRA and YSYEKL. There are 11 residues in the CDR3. V dropped 5 bases and J dropped 3 bases, with 5 bases sitting between them. The CDR3, as DNA: TGCGCCAGCAGCTCTAACTACGAGCAGTACTTC. Translation: CASSSNYEQYF.

The rearrangement links TRBV29-1 to TRBJ1-1; D may be TRBD1 (6 bases). Per the germline V gene, CDR1 is SQVTM and CDR2 is ANQGSEA. V lost 5 bases to trimming and J lost 8 bases, with 15 bases between them. The CDR3 contains 12 residues. CDR3 coding DNA: TGCAGCGTTTCGGACAGATGGGGAGAAGCTTTCTTT. This encodes CSVSDRWGEAFF.

This chain uses TRBV6-5 with TRBJ2-7; 15 bases line up with TRBD2. CDR3 length: 16 amino acids. V shed 2 bases, J shed 4 bases, and the junction held 3 bases outside the gene matches. Germline V lookup: CDR1 MNHEY, CDR2 SVGAGI. The CDR3 sequence is CASSYTGLAGGYEQYF. As DNA, the CDR3 is TGTGCCAGCAGTTACACGGGACTAGCGGGGGGTTACGAGCAGTACTTC.

There are a few counts of this clone. The chain employs TRBV28 and TRBJ2-7; the D gene is possibly TRBD1 (5 bases). Trimming shortened V by 5 bases and J by 3 bases, and 8 bases separated the two germline ends. The CDR3 contains 12 residues. Looked up from germline, CDR1 is MDHEN and CDR2 is SYDVKM. CDR3 sequence (DNA): TGTGCCAGCAGTCCCAGGGACTACGAGCAGTACTTC. This sequence encodes CASSPRDYEQYF.

The CDR3 protein is CASSSDRDLNSYEQYF. In nucleotides, the CDR3 is TGCGCCAGCAGCTCTGACCGGGACTTGAACTCCTACGAGCAGTACTTC. The chain uses TRBV5-1 and TRBJ2-7; TRBD2 is a possible D gene (6 bases). The CDR3 covers 16 residues. Looked up from germline, CDR1 is SGHRS and CDR2 is YFSETQ. V was cut by 3 bases and J by 0 bases, with 16 bases left in between. The whole variable domain, remainder taken from reference TRBV5-1 and TRBJ2-7, is KAGVTQTPRYLIKTRGQQVTLSCSPISGHRSVSWYQQTPGQGLQFLFEYFSETQRNKGNFPGRFSGRQFSNSRSEMNVSTLELGDSALYLCASSSDRDLNSYEQYFGPGTRLTVT.

The chain couples TRBV7-2 to TRBJ2-1; 10 positions agree with TRBD2. From germline, CDR1 is SGHTA and CDR2 FQGNSA. This CDR3 has 15 amino acids. Trimming cost V 5 bases and J 8 bases; bases outside gene matches: 9. The CDR3 spells CASSHIAGGGDEQFF. The CDR3 DNA is TGTGCCAGCAGCCACATAGCGGGAGGAGGTGATGAGCAGTTCTTC.

The chain employs TRBV10-3 and TRBJ1-1; 9 positions match TRBD1. There are 14 residues in the CDR3. Looked up from germline, CDR1 is ENHRY and CDR2 is SYGVKD. V gave up 6 bases and J gave up 1 base; unmatched junction bases: 3. Here the CDR3 reads CAISLGQGNTEAFF. CDR3 nucleotide sequence: TGTGCCATCAGCCTGGGACAGGGGAACACTGAAGCTTTCTTT.